What follows is one T cell receptor beta chain and its context. The data are from a study of T cell changes during pregnancy in multiple sclerosis. The V gene's germline CDR1 is MGHRA and CDR2 YSYEKL. The V end was cut by 2 bases, the J end by 2 bases, with 5 bases between. The CDR3 spans 13 residues. This table comes from immunoSEQ multiplex PCR, and its TCRdb copy is limited to in-frame clones, with some not included. Of tens of thousands of clones listed, about 91% were seen once; the top ten hold more than 1.1%. This specimen was peripheral blood, taken after pregnancy. This TCR was sampled from a female donor with multiple sclerosis, enrolled in a pregnancy study. V is TRBV4-1 and J is TRBJ2-3, with D hard to call. The CDR3 reads CASSQRDTDTQYF. The CDR3 DNA sequence: TGCGCCAGCAGCCAACGCGACACAGATACGCAGTATTTT.